The 10 T cell receptor beta chains below all came from one sample that was sequenced in a study of T cells in Graves' hyperthyroidism and ophthalmopathy. Amplification yielded TCR beta CDR3 regions, with RNA transcripts as the source. First-round RT-PCR targeting the TCR CDR3 was performed with the HTBI primer set. One entry per CDR3 protein, called by TCRdb with MiXCR from the multiplex PCR reads. In the table there are roughly 380,000 distinct CDR3 sequences, approximately 20% of which are singletons. Sequenced material: blood. The receptors were sampled from a woman between 18 and 29 years old with Graves' hyperthyroidism.

This clonotype was found a few times. This may come from a read error, since a much larger clone is one base off. V and J are TRBV5-1 and TRBJ2-7, with 8 bases aligning to TRBD1. This CDR3 is 16 amino acids long. From germline, CDR1 is SGHRS and CDR2 YFSETQ. The V and J ends lost 3 bases and 2 bases, in that order; junction bases with no gene match: 10. CDR3 nucleotide sequence: TGCGCCAGCAGCTCTTCAGGGGGCCGCGCCACCTACGAGCAGTACTTC. It codes for CASSSSGGRATYEQYF. Full variable domain (missing parts from reference TRBV5-1 and TRBJ2-7): KAGVTQTPRYLIKTRGQQVTLSCSPISGHRSVSWYQQTPGQGLQFLFEYFSETQRNKGNFPGRFSGRQFSNSRSEMNVSTLELGDSALYLCASSSSGGRATYEQYFGPGTRLTVT.

This clonotype was seen ten or more times. The chain recombines TRBV15 with TRBJ2-2, with TRBD2 matching 9 bases. Germline V gene sequence: CDR1 LNHNV, CDR2 YYDKDF (reference sequence). The CDR3 is 17 amino acids. The junction had 10 bases not matched to a gene; V was cut back by 1 base and J by 7 bases. CDR3 DNA sequence: TGTGCCACCAGCAGAGTCTTCAGCGGGGGGTTTATCGGGGAGCTGTTTTTT. This gives the protein CATSRVFSGGFIGELFF.

A word on this clonotype: A much larger clonotype is one base distant, so this may be a read error. This chain connects TRBV28 to TRBJ2-2, with D possibly being TRBD2 (5 bases). Per the germline V gene, CDR1 is MDHEN and CDR2 is SYDVKM. The CDR3 has 13 amino acids. For the CDR3, the DNA is TGTGCCGCGAACTCGGTGGCCTCCGGGGAGCTGTGTTTT. It yields the protein CAANSVASGELCF.

This rearrangement joins TRBV3-1 to TRBJ1-5; 7 bases agree with TRBD1. CDR3 size: 15 residues. Germline-derived CDR1 and CDR2 are LGHDT and YNNKEL (reference sequence). Unmatched junction bases numbered 12, after V lost 4 bases and J lost 9 bases. The DNA of the CDR3 is TGTGCCAGCAGCCTAACAGGGGTAGGGAGGCGGCCCCAGCATTTT. Translation: CASSLTGVGRRPQHF.

The sample holds many counts of this clonotype. The gene calls are TRBV5-1 and TRBJ1-2; D remains ambiguous. The V gene lost 8 bases and the J gene lost 8 bases, with 16 bases spanning the gap. Germline values: CDR1 SGHRS, CDR2 YFSETQ. CDR3 length: 12 residues. The CDR3 spells CARETGEDGYTF. The CDR3 DNA sequence: TGCGCCAGAGAGACCGGGGAGGACGGCTACACCTTC.

This clonotype was recorded at least ten times. This rearrangement joins TRBV5-1 to TRBJ1-2, with D possibly TRBD1 on 5 matching bases. Between the trimmed V and J ends, which lost 2 bases and 4 bases, there was a span of 9 bases. Germline values: CDR1 SGHRS, CDR2 YFSETQ. This CDR3 is 13 amino acids long. In DNA, the CDR3 is TGCGCCAGCAGCTTTCGACAGTCCTATGGCTACACCTTC. It encodes CASSFRQSYGYTF.

Many counts were recorded for this clonotype. The J gene is TRBJ1-5, the V gene TRBV6-5, with D hard to call. The CDR3 is 13 amino acids. Trimming removed 3 bases at V and 7 bases at J, with 10 bases between. Germline V gene lookup returns CDR1 MNHEY and CDR2 SVGAGI. The CDR3 coding sequence is TGTGCCAGCAGTTATGTTTTTTCGCAGCCCCAGCATTTT. Amino acids: CASSYVFSQPQHF.

This clonotype was seen at least ten times. This chain joins TRBV6-1 and TRBJ1-2; tentatively, D is TRBD1 (5 bases). Deletions cut 6 bases from V and 3 bases from J, with 14 bases between. Germline V gene lookup returns CDR1 MNHNS and CDR2 SASEGT. This CDR3 region has 14 residues. The DNA for the CDR3 is TGTGCCAGCAGCAGGTCAGGAGGGGACTATGGCTACACCTTC. Its translation is CASSRSGGDYGYTF.

V gene TRBV20-1 combines with J gene TRBJ2-2, with D perhaps matching TRBD1 or TRBD2 (6 bases each). Germline V CDR1 and CDR2: DFQATT, SNEGSKA (reference sequence). CDR3 length equals 16 residues. The V end lost 6 bases, the J end lost 2 bases, and 19 bases lay between the germline ends. DNA for the CDR3: TGCAGTGCACCCAGAGGGGGGCTTGTCAACACCGGGGAGCTGTTTTTT. Translating gives CSAPRGGLVNTGELFF.

This clonotype has ten or more counts. This sequence joins TRBV4-2 and TRBJ2-6; 7 positions agree with TRBD1. J lost 4 bases, V lost 0 bases, and 12 bases had no gene match. The CDR3 contains 19 residues. The germline V gene encodes CDR1 LGHNA and CDR2 YNFKEQ. The CDR3 sequence is CASSQEETGSLRGANVLTF. CDR3 in DNA: TGTGCCAGCAGCCAAGAGGAGACAGGGAGCCTCAGGGGGGCCAACGTCCTGACTTTC.